This T cell receptor (beta chain) was identified in a study of radiation and T cells in renal cell carcinoma. As to time point: baseline pretreatment blood. Documented treatment: 15 Gy SBRT to primary tumor, nephrectomy 4 weeks later. The tumor was a clear cell renal cell carcinoma. This CDR3 has 13 amino acids. Germline CDR1 SGHNT, CDR2 YENEEA. V was clipped by 2 bases and J by 5 bases, with 10 bases between them. Clones were sequenced by immunoSEQ multiplex PCR, and TCRdb holds only the in-frame ones, with some missing. The table records some 140,000 clones, around nine tenths of them present only once.

The rearrangement joins TRBV11-3 to TRBJ2-7; D not certain. The input for sequencing was blood, taken from a patient whose treatment included radiotherapy and nephrectomy. This clonotype was sampled from a woman aged 45-65 years with renal cell carcinoma. The CDR3 DNA reads TGTGCCAGCAGCTTAAGCAGAGACCACGAGCAGTACTTC. Its translation is CASSLSRDHEQYF.